These 28 T cell receptor beta chains came from one sample sequenced in a study of OX40 agonist ivuxolimab in advanced cancers. The protocol was immunoSEQ multiplex PCR, while the TCRdb copy is restricted to in-frame clones and leaves out a portion. The top ten clones hold about 2.5% of a sample with about 82,000 clones, about 91% of them seen once. Specimen: CD4+ or CD8+ T cells sorted from blood, collected in a trial of the OX40 agonist ivuxolimab. These receptors all stem from an adult with an advanced solid tumor such as melanoma, head and neck, liver or kidney cancer.

The rearrangement links TRBV5-1 to TRBJ1-3; maybe TRBD1 (6 bases). This CDR3 region has 13 residues. CDR1 and CDR2 (germline): SGHRS, YFSETQ. V lost 5 bases to trimming and J lost 4 bases, with 10 bases between them. CDR3 protein: CASRTGNGNTIYF. The CDR3 DNA is TGCGCCAGCAGAACAGGGAACGGAAACACCATATATTTT.

This clone was counted between two and nine times. The chain carries TRBV2 and TRBJ2-7; 9 bases fit TRBD2. CDR1 is SNHLY, CDR2 FYNNEI, per germline. Trimming cost V 6 bases and J 0 bases; bases outside gene matches: 3. The CDR3 totals 14 residues. CDR3: CASRSGRISYEQYF. The CDR3 DNA is TGTGCCAGCAGGAGCGGGAGGATCTCCTACGAGCAGTACTTC.

The chain employs TRBV6-5 and TRBJ2-7, with D tentatively TRBD1 (6 bases). CDR1 and CDR2 from the germline V gene are MNHEY and SVGAGI. The CDR3 has 15 amino acids. Trimming stripped 6 bases from V and 7 bases from J, with 22 bases between. In DNA, the CDR3 is TGTGCCAGCAGACCACCCGGCGGACAGTCTCGAGAGCAGTACTTC. Residues: CASRPPGGQSREQYF.

The V and J genes are TRBV2 and TRBJ2-3, with D perhaps matching TRBD2 (6 bases). Germline loops: CDR1 SNHLY, CDR2 FYNNEI. CDR3 length: 16 residues. The V end lost 6 bases, the J end lost 0 bases, and 16 bases lay between the germline ends. The CDR3 DNA reads TGTGCCAGCAGGGAGGGGCAGGCAGCTAGCACAGATACGCAGTATTTT. Its translation: CASREGQAASTDTQYF.

The chain combines TRBV2 with TRBJ1-1; D uncertain. The CDR3 has 12 amino acids. From germline, CDR1 is SNHLY and CDR2 FYNNEI. V shed 6 bases and J shed 3 bases, with 8 bases lying between them. The CDR3 protein is CASRGLDTEAFF. CDR3 sequence (DNA): TGTGCCAGCAGAGGACTGGACACTGAAGCTTTCTTT.

The gene calls are TRBV7-9 and TRBJ1-1, with 9 nucleotides matching TRBD1. Trimming removed 5 bases from V and 6 bases from J; junction bases left unmatched: 7. CDR1 SEHNR and CDR2 FQNEAQ come from the germline V gene (reference sequence). This CDR3 spans 14 amino acids. CDR3 DNA: TGTGCCAGCAGCCCGGGACAGGGAGGGGCTGAAGCTTTCTTT. Amino acid sequence: CASSPGQGGAEAFF.

This chain connects TRBV6-5 to TRBJ2-7; perhaps TRBD2 as D (6 bases). This CDR3 has 15 residues. With 2 bases removed from V and 4 bases from J, the gap between germline ends came to 15 bases. Germline CDR1 is MNHEY and CDR2 is SVGAGI. The DNA of the CDR3 is TGTGCCAGCAGTTACCGCCAACAGGCGGGGTACGAGCAGTACTTC. Protein sequence: CASSYRQQAGYEQYF.

This chain links TRBV2 with TRBJ2-2, with 8 bases matching TRBD1. V trimming: 6 bases; J trimming: 4 bases; junction bases outside the gene matches: 4. The CDR3 is made up of 14 amino acids. Germline CDR1 is SNHLY and CDR2 is FYNNEI. CDR3 residues: CASRRTGTTGELFF. The CDR3, as DNA: TGTGCCAGCAGGAGGACAGGGACCACCGGGGAGCTGTTTTTT. Full variable domain (rest looked up from reference TRBV2 and TRBJ2-2): EPEVTQTPSHQVTQMGQEVILRCVPISNHLYFYWYRQILGQKVEFLVSFYNNEISEKSEIFDDQFSVERPDGSNFTLKIRSTKLEDSAMYFCASRRTGTTGELFFGEGSRLTVL.

This chain connects TRBV5-1 to TRBJ2-3; TRBD2 agrees at 11 bases. CDR3 size: 16 residues. Germline values: CDR1 SGHRS, CDR2 YFSETQ. J lost 4 bases, V lost 4 bases, and 8 bases had no gene match. The CDR3 spells CASSPGLAERSDTQYF. DNA for the CDR3: TGCGCCAGCAGCCCGGGACTAGCGGAGAGGTCAGATACGCAGTATTTT.

The chain couples TRBV2 to TRBJ2-1; 16 bases fit TRBD2. The CDR3 contains 15 residues. V gave up 6 bases and J gave up 9 bases; unmatched junction bases: 5. From germline, CDR1 is SNHLY and CDR2 FYNNEI. The CDR3 coding sequence is TGTGCCAGCAGCGCCGGGACTAGCGGGAGGGGTGAGCAGTTCTTC. As protein: CASSAGTSGRGEQFF.

The CDR3 bases are TGTGCCAGTAGTGTTCAACGGGGGAACACTGAAGCTTTCTTT. Translation gives CASSVQRGNTEAFF. The gene calls are TRBV19 and TRBJ1-1; D is undetermined. Trimming pared 5 bases from V and 1 base from J, leaving 11 bases between. Germline CDR1 and CDR2: LNHDA and SQIVND (reference sequence). The CDR3 consists of 14 residues.

This clone came up a few times. This chain links TRBV28 with TRBJ1-5, with 9 bases fitting TRBD1. The CDR3 has 14 amino acids. V trimming: 4 bases; J trimming: 7 bases; junction bases outside the gene matches: 5. Per the germline V gene, CDR1 is MDHEN and CDR2 is SYDVKM. DNA of the CDR3: TGTGCCAGCAGTTGGGGACAGGGATGGCAGCCCCAGCATTTT. This translates into CASSWGQGWQPQHF.

The chain couples TRBV28 to TRBJ1-1, with a tentative D call TRBD1 (6 bases). Germline V lookup: CDR1 MDHEN, CDR2 SYDVKM. The CDR3 contains 15 residues. Trimming shortened V by 2 bases and J by 1 base, and 11 bases separated the two germline ends. CDR3: CASSLRLQGNTEAFF. The CDR3 coding sequence is TGTGCCAGCAGTTTACGGTTACAGGGGAACACTGAAGCTTTCTTT.

In DNA form, the CDR3 reads TGTGCCAGCAGTTACACAGGGGACCAGCCCCAGCATTTT. This encodes CASSYTGDQPQHF. This chain connects TRBV6-5 to TRBJ1-5, with 7 bases that match TRBD1. The CDR3 spans 13 residues. Germline CDR1 and CDR2: MNHEY and SVGAGI. After removal of 2 bases from V and 7 bases from J, the junction contained 2 bases not matched to a gene.

V usage is TRBV9 and J usage is TRBJ1-3; the D is unclear. Germline CDR1 SGDLS, CDR2 YYNGEE. V lost 0 bases, J lost 2 bases, and 6 bases lay in between. The CDR3 extends over 14 amino acids. The chain's CDR3 is CASSVGTPGNTIYF. Here the CDR3 DNA reads TGTGCCAGCAGCGTAGGTACACCTGGAAACACCATATATTTT.

The chain carries TRBV4-2 and TRBJ1-2; D is possibly TRBD1 (6 bases). Germline CDR1 LGHNA, CDR2 YNFKEQ. The CDR3 is made up of 17 amino acids. The ends were cut back, 3 bases at V and 1 base at J, with 18 bases in the middle. The CDR3 nucleotides read TGTGCCAGCAGCCATCCCGGACAGTCCAGACTTAACTATGGCTACACCTTC. Protein sequence: CASSHPGQSRLNYGYTF.

The rearrangement uses TRBV11-2 and TRBJ2-7; D is unclear. The CDR3 is made up of 15 amino acids. Per germline, CDR1 SGHAT and CDR2 FQNNGV. V lost 2 bases and J lost 3, with 14 bases in between. This CDR3 is CASSLISTGLYEQYF. Written as DNA, the CDR3 is TGTGCCAGCAGCTTAATCTCTACGGGCCTCTACGAGCAGTACTTC. Together with reference TRBV11-2 and TRBJ2-7, the CDR3 gives the full variable domain: EAGVAQSPRYKIIEKRQSVAFWCNPISGHATLYWYQQILGQGPKLLIQFQNNGVVDDSQLPKDRFSAERLKGVDSTLKIQPAKLEDSAVYLCASSLISTGLYEQYFGPGTRLTVT.

This chain joins TRBV27 and TRBJ1-2; the D gene is possibly TRBD1 (6 bases). Trimming took 4 bases from V and 4 from J, leaving 19 bases between them. CDR1 and CDR2 (germline): MNHEY, SMNVEV (reference sequence). The CDR3 contains 16 residues. The CDR3 coding sequence is TGTGCCAGCAGTTCACAAGGGGGAATAGGCGGCTATGGCTACACCTTC. This sequence encodes CASSSQGGIGGYGYTF.

V usage is TRBV30 and J usage is TRBJ2-2; TRBD1 aligns across 7 bases. V was clipped by 2 bases and J by 2 bases; unmatched bases: 5. Germline V gene data show CDR1 as GTSNPN and CDR2 as SVGIG (reference sequence). The CDR3 contains 15 residues. This CDR3 is CAWSKRDRNTGELFF. The CDR3 bases are TGTGCCTGGAGTAAAAGGGACAGAAACACCGGGGAGCTGTTTTTT.

This clone was seen just once. V usage is TRBV30 and J usage is TRBJ2-2; 11 positions agree with TRBD1. CDR3 length: 17 residues. CDR1 is GTSNPN and CDR2 is SVGIG in the germline V gene (reference sequence). V lost 3 bases to trimming and J lost 5 bases; unmatched junction nucleotides: 11. The CDR3 loop is CAWSSPGQGEWTGELFF. CDR3 nucleotides: TGTGCCTGGAGCTCACCGGGACAGGGGGAATGGACCGGGGAGCTGTTTTTT.

The chain joins TRBV6-5 to TRBJ2-7, with 8 bases that match TRBD1. The CDR3 has 13 residues. V gave up 6 bases and J gave up 6 bases; unmatched junction bases: 7. The germline V gene has CDR1 MNHEY and CDR2 SVGAGI. The CDR3 is CASSPDRVGEQYF. CDR3 nucleotide sequence: TGTGCCAGCAGCCCGGACAGGGTAGGCGAGCAGTACTTC.

V is TRBV27 and J is TRBJ1-1; the D is unclear. Per germline, CDR1 MNHEY and CDR2 SMNVEV (reference sequence). This CDR3 contains 13 residues. With 3 bases removed from V and 1 base from J, the gap between germline ends came to 6 bases. The CDR3 protein is CASSLMQNTEAFF. The DNA of the CDR3 is TGTGCCAGCAGTTTGATGCAGAACACTGAAGCTTTCTTT.

V and J are TRBV11-2 and TRBJ2-5, with D maybe TRBD1 (6 bases). From germline, CDR1 is SGHAT and CDR2 FQNNGV. This CDR3 spans 15 amino acids. V gave up 0 bases and J gave up 4 bases, with 12 bases separating them. The CDR3 DNA is TGTGCCAGCAGCTTAGATCCGGCCAGGGGAGAGACCCAGTACTTC. Its translation is CASSLDPARGETQYF.

Only one count was recorded for this clone. The chain recombines TRBV21-1 with TRBJ2-1; the table assigns TRBD2, which was not confirmed against the DNA. TRBV21-1 is labeled a pseudogene. The CDR3 loop spans 15 amino acids. CDR3 sequence reads: CATGTSGSRYNEQFF. CDR3 nucleotide sequence: TGTGCCACAGGGACTAGCGGGAGCAGGTACAATGAGCAGTTCTTC.

The sample holds one count of this clone. The rearrangement uses TRBV5-4 and TRBJ2-7; 9 nucleotides line up with TRBD1. The CDR3 is made up of 14 amino acids. In germline, CDR1 is SGHNT, CDR2 YYREEE (reference sequence). V shed 4 bases and J 2 bases; nucleotides not matched to a gene: 4. The CDR3 loop is CASSRTGVAYEQYF. The CDR3 coding sequence is TGTGCCAGCAGCCGGACAGGGGTGGCCTACGAGCAGTACTTC.

J is TRBJ1-1 and V is TRBV9, with 8 bases matching TRBD1. CDR3 length: 14 amino acids. Germline trimming cut 3 bases from V and 4 bases from J; bases unmatched to any gene: 5. Germline CDR1 and CDR2: SGDLS and YYNGEE. The CDR3 nucleotides are TGTGCCAGCAGCGCTATAACAGGGGGCACTGAAGCTTTCTTT. This translates into CASSAITGGTEAFF. Full variable domain (outside the CDR3, taken from reference TRBV9 and TRBJ1-1): DSGVTQTPKHLITATGQRVTLRCSPRSGDLSVYWYQQSLDQGLQFLIQYYNGEERAKGNILERFSAQQFPDLHSELNLSSLELGDSALYFCASSAITGGTEAFFGQGTRLTVV.

The genes are TRBV9 and TRBJ1-3, with 7 bases aligning to TRBD1. Germline V gives CDR1 SGDLS, CDR2 YYNGEE. The CDR3 spans 17 residues. With V trimmed by 0 bases and J by 3 bases, 9 bases remained unmatched. The CDR3 DNA reads as TGTGCCAGCAGCGTAGACACCACAGGGGCAGTTGGAAACACCATATATTTT. Its translation: CASSVDTTGAVGNTIYF.

This clone has only one observation. V usage is TRBV28 and J usage is TRBJ2-2; 9 nucleotides agree with TRBD2. V was clipped by 6 bases and J by 8 bases; unmatched bases: 7. Germline CDR1 and CDR2: MDHEN and SYDVKM. This CDR3 is built from 14 residues. CDR3 sequence (DNA): TGTGCCAGCAGGGCGGGACTAGCCTGGGGGGAGCTGTTTTTT. Protein product: CASRAGLAWGELFF.